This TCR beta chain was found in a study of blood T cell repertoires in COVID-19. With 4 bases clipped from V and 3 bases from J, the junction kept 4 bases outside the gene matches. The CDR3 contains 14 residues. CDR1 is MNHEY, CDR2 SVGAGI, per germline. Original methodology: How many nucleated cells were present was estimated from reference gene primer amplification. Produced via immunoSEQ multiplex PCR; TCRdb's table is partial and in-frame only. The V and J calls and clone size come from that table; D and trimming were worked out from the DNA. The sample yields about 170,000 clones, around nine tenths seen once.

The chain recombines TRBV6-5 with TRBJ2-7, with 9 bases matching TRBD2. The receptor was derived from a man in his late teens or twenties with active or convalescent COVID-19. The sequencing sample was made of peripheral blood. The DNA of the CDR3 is TGTGCCAGCAGTTTGGGGCGGGAGGGCTACGAGCAGTACTTC. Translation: CASSLGREGYEQYF.